This T cell receptor beta chain appears in the sequencing data of a study of Graves' ophthalmopathy and Graves' hyperthyroidism. V lost 2 bases and J lost 6; bases outside the gene matches: 9. The germline CDR1 and CDR2 sequences are SGHRS and YFSETQ. There are 17 residues in the CDR3. At least ten counts were recorded for this clonotype. RNA transcripts provided the template for amplifying TCR beta CDR3 regions. HTBI-primed RT-PCR formed the first round, and a multiplex PCR formed the second. TCRdb re-called the multiplex PCR reads with MiXCR, one entry per CDR3 protein. The table has about 480,000 distinct CDR3 sequences, 14% seen once.

Sequencing was done on a sample of blood. This TCR was sampled from a woman in her 30s with Graves' ophthalmopathy. The chain combines TRBV5-1 with TRBJ1-6, with 9 bases identical to TRBD1. CDR3 sequence (DNA): TGCGCCAGCAGCTTCAGGGGACAGGGTTATACTAATTCACCCCTCCACTTT. Residues: CASSFRGQGYTNSPLHF.